Each of the 15 T cell receptor beta chains below was sequenced from the same sample in a study of blood T cell repertoires in COVID-19. Profiled with immunoSEQ multiplex PCR; TCRdb holds only in-frame clones, not every one. The profile shows 180,000 or so clones, 70% to 90% of them singletons. The sequenced sample consisted of peripheral blood. The receptors were sampled from a woman of 80 years or more with acute or convalescent COVID-19.

The chain uses TRBV2 and TRBJ1-1, with 8 bases lining up with TRBD1. The V gene end was trimmed by 0 bases and the J gene end by 6 bases; junction bases not matched to a gene: 12. The CDR3 consists of 17 residues. Per germline, CDR1 SNHLY and CDR2 FYNNEI. CDR3 loop: CASSEAYKGQALPEAFF. CDR3 coding DNA: TGTGCCAGCAGTGAAGCTTACAAGGGACAGGCGTTACCTGAAGCTTTCTTT. The full variable domain, completed using reference TRBV2 and TRBJ1-1, is EPEVTQTPSHQVTQMGQEVILRCVPISNHLYFYWYRQILGQKVEFLVSFYNNEISEKSEIFDDQFSVERPDGSNFTLKIRSTKLEDSAMYFCASSEAYKGQALPEAFFGQGTRLTVV.

This chain joins TRBV4-3 and TRBJ1-1, with TRBD1 identical over 8 bases. CDR1 is LGHNA and CDR2 is YSLEER in the germline V gene. With 0 bases clipped from V and 2 bases from J, the junction kept 8 bases outside the gene matches. CDR3 length: 17 amino acids. The CDR3 sequence: CASSQDRTGNLNTEAFF. The CDR3 DNA is TGCGCCAGCAGCCAAGACCGGACAGGGAACCTAAACACTGAAGCTTTCTTT.

The J gene is TRBJ2-7, the V gene TRBV30; 8 bases agree with TRBD1. The CDR3 has 16 residues. V was clipped by 0 bases and J by 3 bases; unmatched bases: 10. CDR1 is GTSNPN, CDR2 SVGIG, per germline (reference sequence). In DNA, the CDR3 is TGTGCCTGGAGTGTACGGGGACAGGCGCGCGTCTACGAGCAGTACTTC. This gives the protein CAWSVRGQARVYEQYF.

The genes are TRBV7-9 and TRBJ2-5, with TRBD2 matching over 11 bases. Unmatched junction bases numbered 13, after V lost 5 bases and J lost 5 bases. The germline V gene encodes CDR1 SEHNR and CDR2 FQNEAQ (reference sequence). The CDR3 consists of 17 residues. The CDR3 is CASSTGLAGGSGETQYF. The CDR3 DNA follows: TGTGCCAGCAGCACAGGCCTAGCGGGAGGCTCCGGGGAGACCCAGTACTTC.

Only one count was recorded for this clone. This rearrangement joins TRBV5-6 to TRBJ1-6; D uncertain. The germline V and J ends were trimmed by 7 bases and 8 bases, with 19 bases remaining between them. The germline CDR1 and CDR2 sequences are SGHDT and YYEEEE. The CDR3 covers 15 residues. CDR3 protein: CASEWSGRGDSPLHF. CDR3 DNA sequence: TGTGCCAGCGAGTGGAGTGGGCGGGGAGATTCACCCCTCCACTTT.

The CDR3 loop is CAWSGTGASGYTF. The CDR3 nucleotides are TGTGCCTGGAGTGGGACAGGGGCTAGTGGCTACACCTTC. The chain couples TRBV30 to TRBJ1-2; 9 bases fit TRBD1. CDR1 and CDR2 (germline): GTSNPN, SVGIG (reference sequence). V shed 1 base, J shed 7 bases, and the junction held 4 bases outside the gene matches. The CDR3 spans 13 residues.

V is TRBV7-9 and J is TRBJ2-7; TRBD1 agrees at 7 bases. Germline V CDR1 and CDR2: SEHNR, FQNEAQ (reference sequence). Trimming removed 0 bases from V and 4 bases from J; junction bases left unmatched: 12. The length of the CDR3 is 17 residues. CDR3 nucleotide sequence: TGTGCCAGCAGCTTAGCTGGGGACAGTCCGGGGCCTTACGAGCAGTACTTC. Protein: CASSLAGDSPGPYEQYF.

V is TRBV7-2 and J is TRBJ1-2, with TRBD1 identical over 8 bases. The germline V gene has CDR1 SGHTA and CDR2 FQGNSA. This CDR3 has 16 residues. Trimming removed 5 bases from V and 4 bases from J; junction bases left unmatched: 12. Here the CDR3 DNA reads TGTGCCAGCAGCCCCGGGACAGGATCCAAAATCTATGGCTACACCTTC. It is translated as CASSPGTGSKIYGYTF.

This clone was detected a few times. Different DNA sequences within this sample yield the same CDR3. The chain links TRBV7-3 to TRBJ2-7; 9 bases agree with TRBD1. CDR3 length: 14 residues. J lost 3 bases, V lost 5 bases, and 5 bases had no gene match. In germline, CDR1 is SGHTA, CDR2 FQGTGA. The CDR3 bases are TGTGCCAGCAGCCCAGGGACAGGGAGCTACGAGCAGTACTTC. Protein sequence: CASSPGTGSYEQYF.

V gene TRBV6-5 combines with J gene TRBJ1-2; no definite D call. CDR3 length: 14 residues. Trimming removed 7 bases from V and 3 bases from J, with 15 bases in between. Per the germline V gene, CDR1 is MNHEY and CDR2 is SVGAGI. As DNA, the CDR3 is TGTGCCAGCACTCATGCCCCGCGGGACTATGGCTACACCTTC. It is translated as CASTHAPRDYGYTF.

The chain is built from TRBV12-3 or TRBV12-4 and TRBJ2-7; D gene ambiguous. The CDR3 extends over 11 amino acids. V lost 8 bases, J lost 3 bases, and 8 bases lay in between. The CDR3 loop reads CASGSFYEQYF. The CDR3 bases are TGTGCCAGCGGTTCTTTCTACGAGCAGTACTTC.

Only a few counts were recorded for this clone. CDR3 in DNA: TGTGCCATCAGTGAGTCGGGCAGGCAAAACATTCAGTACTTC. Amino acids: CAISESGRQNIQYF. The rearrangement links TRBV10-3 to TRBJ2-4; D gene ambiguous. V lost 0 bases, J lost 5 bases, and 8 bases lay in between. Germline CDR1 is ENHRY and CDR2 is SYGVKD. This CDR3 contains 14 residues.

The chain couples TRBV5-1 to TRBJ2-3; 7 nucleotides agree with TRBD2. There are 15 residues in the CDR3. Germline loops: CDR1 SGHRS, CDR2 YFSETQ. Trimming took 4 bases from V and 5 from J; bases not matched to a gene: 10. The DNA for the CDR3 is TGCGCCAGCAGCCCGGGACTATCCGGGGGAGATACGCAGTATTTT. Amino acid sequence: CASSPGLSGGDTQYF.

The CDR3 sequence is CASSPNRAYNEQFF. The CDR3 coding sequence is TGTGCCAGCAGCCCCAACAGGGCCTACAATGAGCAGTTCTTC. This chain connects TRBV5-8 to TRBJ2-1; TRBD1 is a possible D gene (6 bases). This CDR3 comprises 14 residues. Trimming took 4 bases from V and 2 from J, leaving 10 bases between them. The V gene's germline CDR1 is SGHTS and CDR2 YDEGEE.

Only a few counts were recorded for this clone. The chain employs TRBV7-6 and TRBJ1-3; TRBD1 aligns across 8 bases. The CDR3 is 15 amino acids. V was pared by 5 bases and J by 1 base, with 4 bases of the junction left unmatched. From germline, CDR1 is SGHVS and CDR2 FNYEAQ. CDR3 protein: CASSPDRESGNTIYF. The CDR3 bases are TGTGCCAGCAGCCCGGACAGGGAATCTGGAAACACCATATATTTT.